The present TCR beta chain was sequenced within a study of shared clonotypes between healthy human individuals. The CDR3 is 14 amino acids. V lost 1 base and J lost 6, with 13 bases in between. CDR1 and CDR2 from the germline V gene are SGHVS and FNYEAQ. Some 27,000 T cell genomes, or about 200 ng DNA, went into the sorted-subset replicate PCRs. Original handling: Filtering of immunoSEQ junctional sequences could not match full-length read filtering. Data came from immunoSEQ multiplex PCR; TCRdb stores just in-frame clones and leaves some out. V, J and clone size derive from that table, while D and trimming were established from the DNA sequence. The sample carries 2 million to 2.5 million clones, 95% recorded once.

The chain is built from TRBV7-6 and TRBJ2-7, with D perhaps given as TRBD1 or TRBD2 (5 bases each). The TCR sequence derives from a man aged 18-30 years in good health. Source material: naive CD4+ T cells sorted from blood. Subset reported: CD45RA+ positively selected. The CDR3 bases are TGTGCCAGCAGCTTAGGACAGAGAGGGAGCGAGCAGTACTTC. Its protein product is CASSLGQRGSEQYF.